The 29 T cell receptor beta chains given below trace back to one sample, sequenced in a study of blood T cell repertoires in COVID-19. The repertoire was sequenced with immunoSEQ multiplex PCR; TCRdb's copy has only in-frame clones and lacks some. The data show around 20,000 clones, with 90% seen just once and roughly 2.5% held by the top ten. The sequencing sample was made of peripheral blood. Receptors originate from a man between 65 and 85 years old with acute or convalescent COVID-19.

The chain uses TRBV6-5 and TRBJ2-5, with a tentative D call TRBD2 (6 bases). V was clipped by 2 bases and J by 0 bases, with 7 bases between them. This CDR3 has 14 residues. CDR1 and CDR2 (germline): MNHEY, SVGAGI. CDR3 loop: CASSYGGYQETQYF. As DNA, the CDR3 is TGTGCCAGCAGTTACGGAGGGTACCAAGAGACCCAGTACTTC.

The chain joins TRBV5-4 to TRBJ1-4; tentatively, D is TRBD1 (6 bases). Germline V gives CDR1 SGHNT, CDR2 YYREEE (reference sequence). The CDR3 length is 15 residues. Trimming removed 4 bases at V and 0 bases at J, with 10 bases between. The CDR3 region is CASSGGAATNEKLFF. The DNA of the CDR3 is TGTGCCAGCAGCGGGGGGGCTGCAACTAATGAAAAACTGTTTTTT.

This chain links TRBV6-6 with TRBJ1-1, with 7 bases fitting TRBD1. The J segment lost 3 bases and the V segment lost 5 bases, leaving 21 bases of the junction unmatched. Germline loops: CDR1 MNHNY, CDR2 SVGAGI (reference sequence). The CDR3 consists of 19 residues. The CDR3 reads CASSPGGLARQGLYTEAFF. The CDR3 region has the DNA TGTGCCAGCAGTCCCGGTGGTCTAGCGAGACAGGGATTATACACTGAAGCTTTCTTT.

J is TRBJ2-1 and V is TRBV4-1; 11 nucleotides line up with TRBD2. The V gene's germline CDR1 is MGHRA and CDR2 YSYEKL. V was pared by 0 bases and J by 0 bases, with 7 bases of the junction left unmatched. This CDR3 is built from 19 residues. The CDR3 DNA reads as TGCGCCAGCAGCCAAGATCTAGCGGGGGGACAGAGCTCCTACAATGAGCAGTTCTTC. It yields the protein CASSQDLAGGQSSYNEQFF.

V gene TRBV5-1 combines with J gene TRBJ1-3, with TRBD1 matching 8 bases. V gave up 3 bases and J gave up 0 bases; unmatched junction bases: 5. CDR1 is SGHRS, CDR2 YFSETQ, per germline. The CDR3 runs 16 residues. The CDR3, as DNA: TGCGCCAGCAGCTCGACAGGGGACAGCTCTGGAAACACCATATATTTT. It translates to CASSSTGDSSGNTIYF.

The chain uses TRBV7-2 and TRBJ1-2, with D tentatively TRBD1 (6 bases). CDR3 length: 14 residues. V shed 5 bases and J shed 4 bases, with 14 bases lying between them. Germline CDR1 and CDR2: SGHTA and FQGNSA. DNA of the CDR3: TGTGCCAGCAGCCAGCAGGGGCAGACCTATGGCTACACCTTC. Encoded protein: CASSQQGQTYGYTF. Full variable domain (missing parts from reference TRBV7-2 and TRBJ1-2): GAGVSQSPSNKVTEKGKDVELRCDPISGHTALYWYRQSLGQGLEFLIYFQGNSAPDKSGLPSDRFSAERTGGSVSTLTIQRTQQEDSAVYLCASSQQGQTYGYTFGSGTRLTVV.

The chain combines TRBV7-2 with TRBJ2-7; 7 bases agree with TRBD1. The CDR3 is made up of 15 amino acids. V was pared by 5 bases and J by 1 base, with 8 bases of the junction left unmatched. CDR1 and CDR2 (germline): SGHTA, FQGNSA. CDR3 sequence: CASSRRDSKSYEQYF. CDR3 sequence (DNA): TGTGCCAGCAGCAGAAGGGACAGCAAGTCCTACGAGCAGTACTTC.

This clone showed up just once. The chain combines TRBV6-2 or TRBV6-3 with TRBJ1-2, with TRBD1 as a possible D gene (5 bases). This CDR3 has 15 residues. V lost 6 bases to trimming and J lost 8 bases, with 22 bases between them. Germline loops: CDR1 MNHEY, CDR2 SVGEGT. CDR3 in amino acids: CASSLQETLNVGYTF. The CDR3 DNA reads TGTGCCAGCAGCCTACAGGAGACTCTGAATGTCGGCTACACCTTC.

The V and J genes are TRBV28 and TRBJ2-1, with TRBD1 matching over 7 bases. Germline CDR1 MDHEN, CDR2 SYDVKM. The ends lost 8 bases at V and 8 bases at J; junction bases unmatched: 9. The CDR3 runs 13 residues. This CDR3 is CASSRDSADEQFF. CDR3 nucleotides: TGTGCCAGCTCAAGGGACAGCGCTGATGAGCAGTTCTTC.

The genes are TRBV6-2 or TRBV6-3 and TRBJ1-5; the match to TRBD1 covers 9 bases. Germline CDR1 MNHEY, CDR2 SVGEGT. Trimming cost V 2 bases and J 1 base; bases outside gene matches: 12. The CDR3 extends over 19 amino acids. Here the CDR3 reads CASSYPSWGTGQSNQPQHF. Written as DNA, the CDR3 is TGTGCCAGCAGTTACCCGTCCTGGGGGACAGGGCAAAGCAATCAGCCCCAGCATTTT.

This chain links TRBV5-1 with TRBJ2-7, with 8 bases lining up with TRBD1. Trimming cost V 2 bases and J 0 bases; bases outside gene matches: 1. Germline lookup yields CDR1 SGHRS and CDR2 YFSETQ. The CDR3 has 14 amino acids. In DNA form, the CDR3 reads TGCGCCAGCAGCTTTCAGGGGGCCTCCTACGAGCAGTACTTC. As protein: CASSFQGASYEQYF.

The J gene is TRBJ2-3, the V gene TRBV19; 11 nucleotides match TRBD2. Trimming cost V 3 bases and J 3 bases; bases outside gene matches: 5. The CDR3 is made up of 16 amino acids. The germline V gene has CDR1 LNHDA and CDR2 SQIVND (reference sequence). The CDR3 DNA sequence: TGTGCCAGTAGTATCCCGACTAGCGGGGTAACAGATACGCAGTATTTT. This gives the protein CASSIPTSGVTDTQYF.

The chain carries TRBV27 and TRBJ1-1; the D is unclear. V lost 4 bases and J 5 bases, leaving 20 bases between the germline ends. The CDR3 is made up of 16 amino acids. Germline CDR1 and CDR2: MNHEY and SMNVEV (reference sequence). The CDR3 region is CASSYLGGTRTTEAFF. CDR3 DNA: TGTGCCAGCAGTTATCTGGGAGGAACCCGGACGACTGAAGCTTTCTTT.

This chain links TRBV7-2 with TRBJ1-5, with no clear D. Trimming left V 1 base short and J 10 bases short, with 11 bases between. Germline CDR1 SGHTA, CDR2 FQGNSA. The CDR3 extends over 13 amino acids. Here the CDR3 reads CASSLVESRPQHF. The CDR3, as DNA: TGTGCCAGCAGCTTAGTAGAGAGTCGTCCCCAGCATTTT.

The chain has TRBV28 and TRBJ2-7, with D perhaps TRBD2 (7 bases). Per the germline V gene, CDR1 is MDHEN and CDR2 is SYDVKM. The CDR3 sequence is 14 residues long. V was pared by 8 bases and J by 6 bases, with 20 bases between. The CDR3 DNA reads TGTGCCAGCCGTGGGCCGGGGGGCCTCGCCGAGCAGTACTTC. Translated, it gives CASRGPGGLAEQYF.

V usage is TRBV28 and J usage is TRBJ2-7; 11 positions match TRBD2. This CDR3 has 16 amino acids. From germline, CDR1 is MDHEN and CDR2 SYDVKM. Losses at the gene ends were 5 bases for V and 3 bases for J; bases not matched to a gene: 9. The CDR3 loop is CASSTPSSGRRYEQYF. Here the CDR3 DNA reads TGTGCCAGCAGTACGCCCTCTAGCGGGAGGCGCTACGAGCAGTACTTC.

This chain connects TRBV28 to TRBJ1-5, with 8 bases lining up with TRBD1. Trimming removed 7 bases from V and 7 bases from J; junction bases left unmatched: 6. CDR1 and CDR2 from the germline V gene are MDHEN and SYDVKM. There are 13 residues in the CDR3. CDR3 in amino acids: CASIGQGGQPQHF. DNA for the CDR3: TGTGCCAGCATTGGACAGGGAGGACAGCCCCAGCATTTT. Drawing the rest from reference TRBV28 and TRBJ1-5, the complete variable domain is DVKVTQSSRYLVKRTGEKVFLECVQDMDHENMFWYRQDPGLGLRLIYFSYDVKMKEKGDIPEGYSVSREKKERFSLILESASTNQTSMYLCASIGQGGQPQHFGDGTRLSIL.

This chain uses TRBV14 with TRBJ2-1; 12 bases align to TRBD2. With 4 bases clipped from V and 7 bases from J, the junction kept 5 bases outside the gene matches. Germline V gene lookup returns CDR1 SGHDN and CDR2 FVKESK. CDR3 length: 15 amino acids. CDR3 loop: CASSLRLAGVNEQFF. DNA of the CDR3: TGTGCCAGCAGCCTCCGACTAGCGGGGGTAAATGAGCAGTTCTTC.

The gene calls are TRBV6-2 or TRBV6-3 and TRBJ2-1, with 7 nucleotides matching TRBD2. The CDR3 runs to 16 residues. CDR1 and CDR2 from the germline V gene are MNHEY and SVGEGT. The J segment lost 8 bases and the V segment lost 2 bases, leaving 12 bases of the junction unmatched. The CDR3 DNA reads TGTGCCAGCAGTTACGGGTTTGGGCGGGAGAAGGATGAGCAGTTCTTC. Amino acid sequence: CASSYGFGREKDEQFF.

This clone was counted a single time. The CDR3 DNA reads as TGTGCCACCAGTGTGGCTAGCGGGGGGGCCGGAGATACGCAGTATTTT. It encodes CATSVASGGAGDTQYF. V gene TRBV24-1 combines with J gene TRBJ2-3; 12 nucleotides line up with TRBD2. Germline assignment: CDR1 KGHDR and CDR2 SFDVKD. CDR3 length equals 16 residues. The trim removed 5 bases at V and 5 bases at J, leaving 7 bases unmatched.

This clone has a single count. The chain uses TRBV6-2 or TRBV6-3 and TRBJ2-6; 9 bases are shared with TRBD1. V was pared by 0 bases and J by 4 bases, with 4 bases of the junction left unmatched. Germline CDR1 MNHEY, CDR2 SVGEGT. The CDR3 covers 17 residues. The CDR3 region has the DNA TGTGCCAGCAGTTACTCGACAGGGGGGACAGGGGCCAACGTCCTGACTTTC. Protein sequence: CASSYSTGGTGANVLTF.

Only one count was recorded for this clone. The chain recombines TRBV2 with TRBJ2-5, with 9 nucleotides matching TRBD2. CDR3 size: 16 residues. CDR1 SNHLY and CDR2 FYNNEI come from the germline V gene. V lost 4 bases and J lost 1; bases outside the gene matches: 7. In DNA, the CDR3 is TGTGCCAGCAGTGGCAGCAGCGGGGGGCCCCAAGAGACCCAGTACTTC. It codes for CASSGSSGGPQETQYF.

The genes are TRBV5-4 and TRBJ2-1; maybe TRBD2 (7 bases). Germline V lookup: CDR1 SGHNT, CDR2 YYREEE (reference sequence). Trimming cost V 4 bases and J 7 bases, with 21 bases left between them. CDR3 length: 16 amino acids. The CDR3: CASSLQRGSRGNEQFF. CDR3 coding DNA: TGTGCCAGCAGCCTTCAGCGGGGATCAAGGGGGAATGAGCAGTTCTTC.

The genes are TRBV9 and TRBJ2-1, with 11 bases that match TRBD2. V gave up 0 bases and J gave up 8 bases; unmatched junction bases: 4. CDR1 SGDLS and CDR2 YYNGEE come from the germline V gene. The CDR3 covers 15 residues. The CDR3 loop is CASSVASGGRYEQFF. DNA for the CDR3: TGTGCCAGCAGCGTAGCTAGCGGGGGGCGATATGAGCAGTTCTTC.

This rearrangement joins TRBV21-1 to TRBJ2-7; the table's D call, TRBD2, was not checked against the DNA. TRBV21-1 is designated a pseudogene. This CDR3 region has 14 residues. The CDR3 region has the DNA TGTGCCAGCAGCAAACTCCCGGGGGGTTACGAGCAGTACTTC. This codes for CASSKLPGGYEQYF.

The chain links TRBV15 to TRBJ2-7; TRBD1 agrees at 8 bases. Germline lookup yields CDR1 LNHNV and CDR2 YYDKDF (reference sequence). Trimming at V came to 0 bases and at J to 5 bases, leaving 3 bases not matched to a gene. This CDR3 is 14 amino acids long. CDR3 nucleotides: TGTGCCACCAGCAGAGATCAGGGGGCCAACGAGCAGTACTTC. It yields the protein CATSRDQGANEQYF.

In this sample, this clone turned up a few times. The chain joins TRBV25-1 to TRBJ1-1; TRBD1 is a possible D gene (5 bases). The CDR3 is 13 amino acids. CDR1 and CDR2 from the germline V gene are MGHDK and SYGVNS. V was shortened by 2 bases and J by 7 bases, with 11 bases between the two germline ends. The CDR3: CASSEQGWDEAFF. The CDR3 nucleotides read TGTGCCAGCAGTGAACAGGGTTGGGATGAAGCTTTCTTT.

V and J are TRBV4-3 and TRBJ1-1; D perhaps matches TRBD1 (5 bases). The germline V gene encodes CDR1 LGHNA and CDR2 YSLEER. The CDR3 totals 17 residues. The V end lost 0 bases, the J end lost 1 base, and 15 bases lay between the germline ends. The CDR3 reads CASSQDHSPGKNTEAFF. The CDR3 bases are TGCGCCAGCAGCCAAGATCATTCCCCAGGGAAGAACACTGAAGCTTTCTTT.

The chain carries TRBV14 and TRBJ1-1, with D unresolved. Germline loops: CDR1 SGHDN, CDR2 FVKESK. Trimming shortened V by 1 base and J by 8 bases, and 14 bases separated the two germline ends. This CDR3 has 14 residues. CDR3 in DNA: TGTGCCAGCAGCCAAGGAGGATCAGTAAGAGAAGCTTTCTTT. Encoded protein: CASSQGGSVREAFF. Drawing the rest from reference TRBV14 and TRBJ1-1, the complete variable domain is EAGVTQFPSHSVIEKGQTVTLRCDPISGHDNLYWYRRVMGKEIKFLLHFVKESKQDESGMPNNRFLAERTGGTYSTLKVQPAELEDSGVYFCASSQGGSVREAFFGQGTRLTVV.